One sample yielded the 25 T cell receptor beta chains listed below, sequenced in a study of cytomegalovirus exposure and HLA in healthy donors. This PCR relied on a set of 60 Vbeta primers and 13 Jbeta primers. Method: immunoSEQ multiplex PCR; TCRdb's copy keeps in-frame clones and lacks some. The data show approximately 140,000 clones, around 80% seen once. Sequencing was performed on PBMCs. The receptors derive from a man between 40 and 49 years old in good health and CMV-seropositive.

The chain couples TRBV5-4 to TRBJ2-1; D remains unclear. This CDR3 is 13 amino acids long. Per germline, CDR1 SGHNT and CDR2 YYREEE (reference sequence). V gave up 0 bases and J gave up 4 bases, with 5 bases separating them. CDR3 amino acids: CASSLDSYNEQFF. CDR3 nucleotides: TGTGCCAGCAGCTTGGACAGTTACAATGAGCAGTTCTTC.

This sequence joins TRBV18 and TRBJ2-2, with 7 bases lining up with TRBD2. CDR1 is KGHSH and CDR2 is LQKENI in the germline V gene. V trimming: 10 bases; J trimming: 2 bases; junction bases outside the gene matches: 10. The CDR3 length is 15 residues. The chain's CDR3 is CANRRSGDNTGELFF. CDR3 coding DNA: TGTGCCAACCGTCGGAGCGGGGACAACACCGGGGAGCTGTTTTTT. Looking up the rest from reference TRBV18 and TRBJ2-2 gives the full variable domain: NAGVMQNPRHLVRRRGQEARLRCSPMKGHSHVYWYRQLPEEGLKFMVYLQKENIIDESGMPKERFSAEFPKEGPSILRIQQVVRGDSAAYFCANRRSGDNTGELFFGEGSRLTVL.

This clone was seen a few times. The chain recombines TRBV27 with TRBJ2-3; 11 nucleotides match TRBD2. The CDR3 spans 18 residues. Germline assignment: CDR1 MNHEY and CDR2 SMNVEV (reference sequence). J was trimmed by 5 bases and V by 5 bases; bases with no gene match: 15. The CDR3 is CASSPRRSIAGGGDTQYF. CDR3 DNA: TGTGCCAGCAGTCCACGCCGATCCATAGCGGGAGGGGGAGATACGCAGTATTTT.

The chain links TRBV5-5 to TRBJ2-3; no reliable D call. Germline-derived CDR1 and CDR2 are SGHKS and YYEKEE (reference sequence). Trimming removed 3 bases at V and 0 bases at J, with 11 bases between. The CDR3 sequence is 15 residues long. CDR3: CASSWAATSTDTQYF. CDR3 bases: TGTGCCAGCAGCTGGGCTGCCACTAGCACAGATACGCAGTATTTT.

V gene TRBV19 combines with J gene TRBJ1-5; 9 bases match TRBD1. V was clipped by 4 bases and J by 3 bases; unmatched bases: 7. There are 16 residues in the CDR3. CDR1 is LNHDA, CDR2 SQIVND, per germline (reference sequence). CDR3 sequence: CASSTDRGSLNQPQHF. DNA of the CDR3: TGTGCCAGTAGTACTGACAGGGGGTCGCTCAATCAGCCCCAGCATTTT.

J is TRBJ2-7 and V is TRBV11-2; D possibly corresponds to TRBD2 (6 bases). Trimming pared 5 bases from V and 3 bases from J, leaving 23 bases between. The CDR3 covers 17 residues. Germline lookup yields CDR1 SGHAT and CDR2 FQNNGV. The DNA of the CDR3 is TGTGCCAGCAGCCAGTGGTATCTCCGGGGGAATCTCTACGAGCAGTACTTC. Its protein product is CASSQWYLRGNLYEQYF. The full variable domain, in which reference TRBV11-2 and TRBJ2-7 provide the parts outside the CDR3, is EAGVAQSPRYKIIEKRQSVAFWCNPISGHATLYWYQQILGQGPKLLIQFQNNGVVDDSQLPKDRFSAERLKGVDSTLKIQPAKLEDSAVYLCASSQWYLRGNLYEQYFGPGTRLTVT.

The chain links TRBV28 to TRBJ2-3; 8 nucleotides agree with TRBD2. Germline CDR1 reads MDHEN; CDR2 reads SYDVKM. This CDR3 is built from 14 residues. Trimming cost V 11 bases and J 1 base; bases outside gene matches: 8. The CDR3 reads CAGAETSGTDTQYF. Written as DNA, the CDR3 is TGTGCCGGCGCTGAGACTAGCGGCACAGATACGCAGTATTTT.

J is TRBJ2-3 and V is TRBV28; 9 bases align to TRBD2. The CDR3 runs to 16 residues. V lost 2 bases to trimming and J lost 0 bases; unmatched junction nucleotides: 3. Germline V lookup: CDR1 MDHEN, CDR2 SYDVKM. DNA of the CDR3: TGTGCCAGCAGTTTAGCGGGAGGGCCAAGCACAGATACGCAGTATTTT. Translated: CASSLAGGPSTDTQYF.

This clone was observed a few times. Here the CDR3 reads CASSLTPQNYEQYF. CDR3 sequence (DNA): TGTGCCAGCAGCCTGACACCACAAAACTACGAGCAGTACTTC. The chain recombines TRBV5-6 with TRBJ2-7; no reliable D call. Trimming took off 4 bases at V and 3 bases at J, with 14 bases between the two ends. In germline, CDR1 is SGHDT, CDR2 YYEEEE. This CDR3 has 14 amino acids. Filled out from reference TRBV5-6 and TRBJ2-7, the complete variable domain reads DAGVTQSPTHLIKTRGQQVTLRCSPKSGHDTVSWYQQALGQGPQFIFQYYEEEERQRGNFPDRFSGHQFPNYSSELNVNALLLGDSALYLCASSLTPQNYEQYFGPGTRLTVT.

J is TRBJ2-7 and V is TRBV5-5; D is unclear. Per germline, CDR1 SGHKS and CDR2 YYEKEE (reference sequence). Trimming took off 0 bases at V and 1 base at J, with 11 bases between the two ends. The CDR3 totals 15 residues. As DNA, the CDR3 is TGTGCCAGCAGCTTGGAATTGTGGCAGTCCTACGAGCAGTACTTC. As protein: CASSLELWQSYEQYF.

Only one count was recorded for this clone. The chain links TRBV6-5 to TRBJ1-2; D remains unclear. Looked up from germline, CDR1 is MNHEY and CDR2 is SVGAGI. This CDR3 is 14 amino acids long. V lost 7 bases and J lost 5, with 17 bases in between. The CDR3 region is CASTPLRGVYGYTF. The CDR3 DNA follows: TGTGCCAGCACGCCCCTTCGGGGAGTTTATGGCTACACCTTC.

V usage is TRBV6-5 and J usage is TRBJ1-1; D is uncertain. This CDR3 contains 13 residues. CDR1 and CDR2 (germline): MNHEY, SVGAGI. The germline V and J ends were trimmed by 2 bases and 3 bases, with 7 bases remaining between them. Here the CDR3 DNA reads TGTGCCAGCAGTTACGGGCCCCACACTGAAGCTTTCTTT. This codes for CASSYGPHTEAFF.

This clone was seen a few times. The rearrangement uses TRBV15 and TRBJ1-5, with TRBD1 as a possible D gene (6 bases). With 0 bases removed from V and 6 bases from J, the gap between germline ends came to 12 bases. The CDR3 length is 15 residues. The germline V gene has CDR1 LNHNV and CDR2 YYDKDF (reference sequence). The CDR3, as DNA: TGTGCCACCAGCAGAGATCGGGGGGCCCGTCAGCCCCAGCATTTT. Protein product: CATSRDRGARQPQHF.

V usage is TRBV11-2 and J usage is TRBJ2-5, with 10 bases matching TRBD2. The CDR3 is 15 residues long. With 0 bases clipped from V and 7 bases from J, the junction kept 5 bases outside the gene matches. Germline V gives CDR1 SGHAT, CDR2 FQNNGV. CDR3 bases: TGTGCCAGCAGCTTAGAACTAGCGGGGCCCGGGACCCAGTACTTC. This gives the protein CASSLELAGPGTQYF.

This chain joins TRBV4-1 and TRBJ1-1, with no clear D. Trimming left V 1 base short and J 4 bases short, with 7 bases between. Germline lookup yields CDR1 MGHRA and CDR2 YSYEKL. The CDR3 runs 13 residues. The CDR3 nucleotides read TGCGCCAGCAGCCAAGGACGCGGCACTGAAGCTTTCTTT. This codes for CASSQGRGTEAFF.

The rearrangement joins TRBV7-8 to TRBJ2-1, with TRBD1 matching 8 bases. The V gene's germline CDR1 is SGHVS and CDR2 FQNEAQ. The V gene end was trimmed by 1 base and the J gene end by 3 bases; junction bases not matched to a gene: 2. The CDR3 spans 15 residues. As DNA, the CDR3 is TGTGCCAGCAGCTTAGGACAGGGGCTCTACAATGAGCAGTTCTTC. Its protein is CASSLGQGLYNEQFF.

Remarks on this clone: The missing conserved phenylalanine or tryptophan at the end of this CDR3 makes a read error likely. It is unclear where the CDR3 begins or ends on the DNA, so no DNA is shown, and the CDR3 is as TCRdb lists it. This chain links TRBV12-5 with TRBJ1-2; TRBD1, the D gene given by the table, was not confirmed from the DNA. Germline CDR1 and CDR2: LGHNT and FRNRAP. The CDR3 has 13 amino acids, counting both end residues. CDR3 residues: CASGLEAGGNQAI.

The chain joins TRBV9 to TRBJ2-3; TRBD2 aligns across 9 bases. V dropped 1 base and J dropped 7; count of bases not matched to a gene: 7. CDR1 and CDR2 (germline): SGDLS, YYNGEE. The CDR3 is 15 residues long. The chain's CDR3 is CASSVNSGRSNTQYF. The CDR3 DNA follows: TGTGCCAGCAGCGTAAACAGCGGGAGGAGCAATACGCAGTATTTT.

This clone was seen only once. This chain links TRBV19 with TRBJ2-5, with D perhaps TRBD2 (5 bases). The closer fit of TRBJ2-7 to the DNA end suggests the J call may be wrong. Per the germline V gene, CDR1 is LNHDA and CDR2 is SQIVND (reference sequence). The CDR3 consists of 13 residues. The CDR3 loop is CASSIVGVNEQYF. The CDR3 region has the DNA TGTGCCAGTAGTATTGTGGGAGTCAACGAGCAGTACTTC.

This clone was counted a few times. The junction does not match germline at one end; this may be a read error. This sequence joins TRBV29-1 and TRBJ2-7, with 11 bases matching TRBD2. The CDR3 length is 17 residues. CDR1 is SQVTM, CDR2 ANQGSEA, per germline. CDR3 DNA: TGCAGCGTTGAAACACCCCCACTAGCGGGAGTTTCCTTCGAGCAGTACTTC. It is translated as CSVETPPLAGVSFEQYF.

A word on this clone: This sample also contains other DNA sequences that code for the same CDR3. V is TRBV27 and J is TRBJ2-7, with 11 bases fitting TRBD2. Germline values: CDR1 MNHEY, CDR2 SMNVEV (reference sequence). The V segment lost 4 bases and the J segment 3 bases; nucleotides outside the gene matches: 2. The CDR3 extends over 14 amino acids. CDR3 residues: CASSSGTSGYEQYF. The CDR3 DNA is TGTGCCAGCAGTTCCGGGACTAGCGGCTACGAGCAGTACTTC.

The V gene is TRBV4-2, the J gene TRBJ2-3; 7 bases agree with TRBD2. V trimming: 4 bases; J trimming: 2 bases; junction bases outside the gene matches: 3. Germline assignment: CDR1 LGHNA and CDR2 YNFKEQ. The CDR3 spans 14 residues. The CDR3 nucleotides are TGTGCCAGCAGCCTTAAGCGGGACACAGATACGCAGTATTTT. Protein: CASSLKRDTDTQYF.

This chain links TRBV6-1 with TRBJ2-7; D is perhaps TRBD2 (6 bases). The germline V gene has CDR1 MNHNS and CDR2 SASEGT. V lost 1 base and J lost 2, with 9 bases in between. The CDR3 sequence is 14 residues long. The CDR3 loop is CASSEVGGTYEQYF. The CDR3 DNA is TGTGCCAGCAGTGAAGTTGGGGGGACCTACGAGCAGTACTTC.

This sequence joins TRBV19 and TRBJ1-5; D might be TRBD1 (5 bases). This CDR3 has 16 residues. The germline CDR1 and CDR2 sequences are LNHDA and SQIVND (reference sequence). V lost 6 bases and J 0 bases, leaving 15 bases between the germline ends. The CDR3 region is CASRPSGLYSNQPQHF. CDR3 DNA: TGTGCCAGTAGACCTTCGGGACTTTATAGCAATCAGCCCCAGCATTTT.

The chain carries TRBV6-1 and TRBJ2-1, with a possible D match to TRBD2 (5 bases). The CDR3 has 16 amino acids. V lost 8 bases to trimming and J lost 1 base, with 18 bases between them. The germline V gene encodes CDR1 MNHNS and CDR2 SASEGT. CDR3 protein: CASRVSSGPSYNEQFF. The CDR3 region has the DNA TGTGCCAGCCGTGTCTCCAGCGGTCCGTCCTACAATGAGCAGTTCTTC.